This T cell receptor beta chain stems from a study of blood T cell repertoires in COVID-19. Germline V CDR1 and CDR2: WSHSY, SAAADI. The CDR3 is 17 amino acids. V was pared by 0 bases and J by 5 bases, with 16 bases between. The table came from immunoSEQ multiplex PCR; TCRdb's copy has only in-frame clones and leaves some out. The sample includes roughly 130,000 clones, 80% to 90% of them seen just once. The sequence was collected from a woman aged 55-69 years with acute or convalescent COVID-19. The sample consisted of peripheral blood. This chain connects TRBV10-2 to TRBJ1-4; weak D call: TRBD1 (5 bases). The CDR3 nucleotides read TGCGCCAGCAGTGAGTCGATCCGGCAGGGCAAAAATGAAAAACTGTTTTTT. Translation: CASSESIRQGKNEKLFF.